Following are 14 T cell receptor beta chains from one sample sequenced in a study of T cells in Graves' hyperthyroidism and ophthalmopathy. Authors of the study amplified TCR beta CDR3 regions from RNA transcripts. The TCR CDR3 was amplified in a first-round RT-PCR using the HTBI primer set. TCRdb used MiXCR to reprocess the multiplex PCR reads, holding one entry per CDR3 protein. This sample has approximately 570,000 distinct CDR3 sequences, with 20% found just once. The sample consisted of blood. The receptors originated from a man aged 35 to 55 with Graves' ophthalmopathy.

CDR3 nucleotides: TGTGCCAGTAGTATAGGGGGGTGGTCCTACAATGAGCAGTTCTTC. Its protein product is CASSIGGWSYNEQFF. The chain carries TRBV19 and TRBJ2-1; D may be TRBD1 or TRBD2 (5 bases each). CDR1 is LNHDA, CDR2 SQIVND, per germline (reference sequence). The CDR3 is made up of 15 amino acids. Trimming took off 1 base at V and 1 base at J, with 8 bases between the two ends.

In this sample, this clonotype turned up many times. The chain carries TRBV11-2 and TRBJ2-5; 7 bases are shared with TRBD2. Germline CDR1 and CDR2: SGHAT and FQNNGV. J was trimmed by 5 bases and V by 5 bases; bases with no gene match: 8. The CDR3 totals 14 residues. This chain's CDR3 is CASSPWTRAETQYF. The CDR3 coding sequence is TGTGCCAGCAGCCCCTGGACTAGAGCGGAGACCCAGTACTTC.

The J gene is TRBJ2-2, the V gene TRBV7-8, with D perhaps TRBD2 (7 bases). V was trimmed by 7 bases and J by 4 bases, leaving 19 bases between them. The germline V gene has CDR1 SGHVS and CDR2 FQNEAQ. The CDR3 spans 16 residues. The CDR3 DNA is TGTGCCAGCAAATGGGGGGGGGCCGTTGGCACCGGGGAGCTGTTTTTT. It specifies CASKWGGAVGTGELFF.

This clonotype showed up just a few times. The V gene is TRBV12-3 or TRBV12-4, the J gene TRBJ1-3, with 7 bases lining up with TRBD1. With V trimmed by 6 bases and J by 0 bases, 8 bases remained unmatched. This CDR3 region has 16 residues. CDR3 loop: CASRPGQISSGNTIYF. The CDR3 DNA reads TGTGCCAGCAGGCCGGGACAGATTAGCTCTGGAAACACCATATATTTT.

In this sample, this clonotype turned up many times. The chain has TRBV27 and TRBJ2-7; 8 bases are shared with TRBD2. Germline V gene sequence: CDR1 MNHEY, CDR2 SMNVEV (reference sequence). With V trimmed by 6 bases and J by 3 bases, 16 bases remained unmatched. This CDR3 spans 17 amino acids. The CDR3 nucleotides are TGTGCCAGCAGCTCACTCGGGGGACGAGCGGGAGACTACGAGCAGTACTTC. It specifies CASSSLGGRAGDYEQYF.

This clonotype was seen a few times. This chain uses TRBV6-2 or TRBV6-3 with TRBJ2-7; a possible D gene is TRBD2 (5 bases). CDR3 length: 14 residues. CDR1 is MNHEY, CDR2 SVGEGT, per germline. V lost 6 bases and J 0 bases, leaving 12 bases between the germline ends. Here the CDR3 reads CASRSPGDSYEQYF. CDR3 bases: TGTGCCAGCAGGTCCCCCGGGGACTCCTACGAGCAGTACTTC.

This clonotype turned up a few times. This rearrangement joins TRBV29-1 to TRBJ2-7; TRBD2 might be the D (6 bases). CDR1 SQVTM and CDR2 ANQGSEA come from the germline V gene. CDR3 length: 13 amino acids. Between the trimmed V and J ends, which lost 3 bases and 6 bases, there was a span of 15 bases. The CDR3, as DNA: TGCAGCGTTGAGGCCAATGGGGGGTTCGAGCAGTACTTC. Protein: CSVEANGGFEQYF.

This clonotype has a count of ten or more. Here the CDR3 DNA reads TGTGCCAGCAGCCAAACTAGCGGGAGTTTCGATGAGCAGTTCTTC. It translates to CASSQTSGSFDEQFF. The rearrangement links TRBV28 to TRBJ2-1, with 11 bases identical to TRBD2. Looked up from germline, CDR1 is MDHEN and CDR2 is SYDVKM. V gave up 6 bases and J gave up 8 bases; unmatched junction bases: 9. The CDR3 runs 15 residues.

This clonotype turned up a few times. The rearrangement joins TRBV2 to TRBJ1-5; D not resolved. CDR3 size: 12 residues. Between the trimmed V and J ends, which lost 5 bases and 3 bases, there was a span of 5 bases. Germline CDR1 is SNHLY and CDR2 is FYNNEI. The CDR3 loop reads CASSPHNQPQHF. DNA of the CDR3: TGTGCCAGCAGTCCTCACAATCAGCCCCAGCATTTT.

This clonotype turned up a few times. The rearrangement uses TRBV11-2 and TRBJ1-2, with D possibly being TRBD1 (6 bases). Looked up from germline, CDR1 is SGHAT and CDR2 is FQNNGV. The V and J ends lost 3 bases and 3 bases respectively, with 11 bases between them. This CDR3 has 14 amino acids. The CDR3 DNA reads as TGTGCCAGCAGCTTTGGGGGGCGTTACTATGGCTACACCTTC. Translation gives CASSFGGRYYGYTF.

This clonotype appeared a few times. The chain employs TRBV29-1 and TRBJ2-3; no clear D gene. Germline CDR1 and CDR2: SQVTM and ANQGSEA. Trimming removed 3 bases at V and 7 bases at J, with 11 bases between. This CDR3 contains 12 residues. The CDR3 sequence: CSVEILAHTQYF. CDR3 coding DNA: TGCAGCGTTGAGATCTTAGCCCATACGCAGTATTTT.

This clonotype was seen at least ten times. This chain uses TRBV18 with TRBJ2-7; TRBD1 might be the D (5 bases). The CDR3 is 15 amino acids. Trimming removed 1 base at V and 3 bases at J, with 13 bases between. Germline CDR1 is KGHSH and CDR2 is LQKENI. This CDR3 is CASSPQGVGNYEQYF. As DNA, the CDR3 is TGTGCCAGCTCACCACAAGGGGTGGGGAACTACGAGCAGTACTTC.

The chain employs TRBV7-2 and TRBJ2-3, with TRBD2 matching over 9 bases. The trim removed 1 base at V and 5 bases at J, leaving 7 bases unmatched. The germline V gene has CDR1 SGHTA and CDR2 FQGNSA. The CDR3 is 16 amino acids. The CDR3 here is CASSLDSSGSGDTQYF. The CDR3 nucleotides are TGTGCCAGCAGCTTAGATAGTAGCGGGAGCGGAGATACGCAGTATTTT.

This clonotype showed up many times. The chain carries TRBV10-3 and TRBJ2-7; D possibly corresponds to TRBD1 (5 bases). The CDR3 has 15 amino acids. The V end was cut by 3 bases, the J end by 0 bases, with 12 bases between. Per the germline V gene, CDR1 is ENHRY and CDR2 is SYGVKD. In nucleotides, the CDR3 is TGTGCCATCAGTGACCCAAGACAGATCTCCTACGAGCAGTACTTC. It encodes CAISDPRQISYEQYF.